These 15 T cell receptor beta chains share one sample of origin, sequenced in a study of cytomegalovirus exposure and HLA in healthy donors. Only in-frame clones appear in the TCRdb table, and some are missing; sequencing was by immunoSEQ multiplex PCR. Of about 150,000 clones listed, roughly nine tenths are singletons. Specimen: PBMCs. The origin of the receptors is a man younger than 30 in good health and CMV-seronegative.

This rearrangement joins TRBV2 to TRBJ2-7; D perhaps matches TRBD2 (6 bases). Trimming pared 9 bases from V and 2 bases from J, leaving 11 bases between. The CDR3 is made up of 12 amino acids. Germline CDR1 reads SNHLY; CDR2 reads FYNNEI. This CDR3 reads CASRGGTYEQYF. Written as DNA, the CDR3 is TGTGCCAGTAGGGGAGGAACCTACGAGCAGTACTTC. Combining the CDR3 with reference TRBV2 and TRBJ2-7 gives the whole variable domain EPEVTQTPSHQVTQMGQEVILRCVPISNHLYFYWYRQILGQKVEFLVSFYNNEISEKSEIFDDQFSVERPDGSNFTLKIRSTKLEDSAMYFCASRGGTYEQYFGPGTRLTVT.

The chain couples TRBV9 to TRBJ2-2, with 10 bases that match TRBD2. The CDR3 is 18 amino acids. J gave up 2 bases and V 2 bases, and 9 bases lay outside the gene matches. CDR1 and CDR2 from the germline V gene are SGDLS and YYNGEE. The CDR3 sequence: CASSVQHRTSGNTGELFF. The CDR3 DNA reads TGTGCCAGCAGCGTCCAACACCGGACTAGCGGAAACACCGGGGAGCTGTTTTTT.

The gene calls are TRBV12-5 and TRBJ2-2; 12 bases map to TRBD2. This CDR3 has 16 residues. Germline assignment: CDR1 LGHNT and CDR2 FRNRAP. The V and J ends lost 7 bases and 4 bases, in that order; junction bases with no gene match: 7. The CDR3 is CASALLAGGFTGELFF. In DNA form, the CDR3 reads TGTGCTAGTGCTCTACTAGCGGGAGGATTCACCGGGGAGCTGTTTTTT.

This clone was detected once. The V call is TRBV29-1, the J call TRBJ1-2, with D perhaps matching TRBD1 (6 bases). The CDR3 sequence is 13 residues long. Germline CDR1 and CDR2: SQVTM and ANQGSEA. Trimming left V 4 bases short and J 2 bases short, with 11 bases between. CDR3 residues: CSVGGTGNYGYTF. The CDR3 DNA reads as TGCAGCGTTGGGGGCACAGGGAACTATGGCTACACCTTC.

J is TRBJ2-3 and V is TRBV6-1, with D tentatively TRBD1 (5 bases). The ends were cut back, 1 base at V and 2 bases at J, with 19 bases in the middle. Germline CDR1 and CDR2: MNHNS and SASEGT. The length of the CDR3 is 18 residues. The CDR3 bases are TGTGCCAGCAGTGAAGTCTGGGGTCAGGGCCTTTTCACAGATACGCAGTATTTT. The encoded protein is CASSEVWGQGLFTDTQYF.

This chain links TRBV7-2 with TRBJ2-1; D may be TRBD2 (5 bases). Germline CDR1 reads SGHTA; CDR2 reads FQGNSA. The CDR3 has 15 residues. Trimming removed 2 bases from V and 4 bases from J, with 12 bases in between. CDR3 amino acids: CASSLREIPYNEQFF. CDR3 bases: TGTGCCAGCAGCTTAAGGGAGATCCCTTACAATGAGCAGTTCTTC.

The chain uses TRBV18 and TRBJ2-3; TRBD2 agrees at 8 bases. The CDR3 sequence is 16 residues long. V was pared by 6 bases and J by 2 bases, with 10 bases of the junction left unmatched. The V gene's germline CDR1 is KGHSH and CDR2 LQKENI. CDR3 sequence: CASSPRVLADTDTQYF. In DNA, the CDR3 is TGTGCCAGCTCTCCGAGAGTACTAGCGGACACAGATACGCAGTATTTT.

J is TRBJ2-7 and V is TRBV5-1, with D unresolved. The CDR3 contains 14 residues. Germline V gives CDR1 SGHRS, CDR2 YFSETQ. Trimming pared 0 bases from V and 7 bases from J, leaving 14 bases between. Here the CDR3 DNA reads TGCGCCAGCAGCTTGGATGGAGTCCCGAGTGAGCAGTACTTC. Its protein is CASSLDGVPSEQYF.

The chain carries TRBV28 and TRBJ2-7; 7 bases match TRBD2. The CDR3 runs 15 residues. Germline assignment: CDR1 MDHEN and CDR2 SYDVKM. The V gene end was trimmed by 3 bases and the J gene end by 1 base; junction bases not matched to a gene: 6. CDR3 sequence reads: CASSLSGTSSYEQYV. The CDR3 bases are TGTGCCAGCAGTTTGAGCGGGACGTCGTCCTACGAGCAGTACGTC.

The chain links TRBV5-6 to TRBJ1-1; the match to TRBD1 covers 8 bases. The CDR3 runs 17 residues. Losses at the gene ends were 3 bases for V and 1 base for J; bases not matched to a gene: 11. CDR1 SGHDT and CDR2 YYEEEE come from the germline V gene. In nucleotides, the CDR3 is TGTGCCAGCAGCTGGAGTTCCACCGGGACAGGGAACACTGAAGCTTTCTTT. It yields the protein CASSWSSTGTGNTEAFF.

This sequence joins TRBV5-1 and TRBJ2-3, with 10 bases that match TRBD2. The germline V gene encodes CDR1 SGHRS and CDR2 YFSETQ. V shed 6 bases and J 5 bases; nucleotides not matched to a gene: 9. This CDR3 has 15 residues. CDR3 nucleotides: TGCGCCAGCAAGGGGAGCGGGAGGGCCGGAGATACGCAGTATTTT. Translated: CASKGSGRAGDTQYF.

The chain combines TRBV5-1 with TRBJ2-1; 12 nucleotides align to TRBD2. There are 17 residues in the CDR3. Trimming took 3 bases from V and 6 from J; bases not matched to a gene: 10. Germline CDR1 reads SGHRS; CDR2 reads YFSETQ. The CDR3 nucleotides read TGCGCCAGCAGCTCGAGGCTCGGGACTAGCGGGCTCAATGAGCAGTTCTTC. Its translation: CASSSRLGTSGLNEQFF.

The chain uses TRBV6-5 and TRBJ2-1; TRBD1 is a possible D gene (5 bases). Germline CDR1 and CDR2: MNHEY and SVGAGI. The CDR3 runs 14 residues. The ends were cut back, 8 bases at V and 0 bases at J, with 11 bases in the middle. The CDR3 DNA sequence: TGTGCCAGCGTTCAGGGCCCCTCCTACAATGAGCAGTTCTTC. Translation gives CASVQGPSYNEQFF.

This sequence joins TRBV27 and TRBJ1-5; D gene unclear. The CDR3 covers 14 residues. CDR1 MNHEY and CDR2 SMNVEV come from the germline V gene (reference sequence). V was cut by 3 bases and J by 0 bases, with 6 bases left in between. Here the CDR3 reads CASSFSNSNQPQHF. The CDR3 region has the DNA TGTGCCAGCAGTTTTTCTAATAGCAATCAGCCCCAGCATTTT.

The rearrangement joins TRBV5-4 to TRBJ2-3; 15 nucleotides match TRBD2. The V gene's germline CDR1 is SGHNT and CDR2 YYREEE (reference sequence). The CDR3 loop spans 16 amino acids. The V and J ends lost 4 bases and 5 bases, in that order; junction bases with no gene match: 5. CDR3: CASSPGLAGGEDTQYF. CDR3 bases: TGTGCCAGCAGCCCGGGACTAGCGGGGGGAGAAGATACGCAGTATTTT.